This entry describes one T cell receptor beta chain. This sample is part of a study of blood T cell repertoires in COVID-19. On the study more broadly: Samples representing acute and convalescent COVID-19 were sourced from the United States, Italy and Spain. In each case, the material was cDNA or gDNA derived from T cells, B-cell-depleted T cells, or PBMCs.

Germline V CDR1 and CDR2: KGHSH, LQKENI. The germline V and J ends were trimmed by 3 bases and 3 bases, with 23 bases remaining between them. The CDR3 totals 18 residues. Per the original data handling: Researchers report that nucleated cell counts were estimated from reference gene primer amplification. Profiling relied on immunoSEQ multiplex PCR, and the TCRdb table lists in-frame clones only, not all of them. The V and J calls and clone size were taken over from that table, and D and trimming were inferred from the DNA. The data hold about 230,000 clones, with 85% to 90% observed a single time. This rearrangement joins TRBV18 to TRBJ1-2; D is perhaps TRBD1 (5 bases). The sequencing sample was made of peripheral blood. The TCR was taken from a man aged 45-65 years with COVID-19, enrolled during active disease. The CDR3 loop is CASSPPGQGRIRDYGYTF. The DNA for the CDR3 is TGTGCCAGCTCACCGCCCGGGCAGGGTAGGATCAGAGACTATGGCTACACCTTC.